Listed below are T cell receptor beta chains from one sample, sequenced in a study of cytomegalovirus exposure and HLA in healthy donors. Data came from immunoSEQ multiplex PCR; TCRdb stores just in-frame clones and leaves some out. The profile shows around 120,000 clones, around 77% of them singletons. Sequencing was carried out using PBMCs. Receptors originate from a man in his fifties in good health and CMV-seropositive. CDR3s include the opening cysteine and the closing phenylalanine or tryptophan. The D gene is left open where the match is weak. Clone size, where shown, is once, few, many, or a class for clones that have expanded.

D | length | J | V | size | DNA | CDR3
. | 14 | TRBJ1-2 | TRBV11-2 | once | TGTGCCAGCAGCTTGGGCCGGACAGCCTATGGCTACACCTTC | CASSLGRTAYGYTF
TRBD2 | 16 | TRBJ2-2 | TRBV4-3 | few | TGCGCCAGCAGCCGAGACGGGGGGGCGAACACCGGGGAGCTGTTTTTT | CASSRDGGANTGELFF
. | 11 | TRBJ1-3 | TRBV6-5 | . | TGTGCCAGCAGTTACCGTAACACCATATATTTT | CASSYRNTIYF
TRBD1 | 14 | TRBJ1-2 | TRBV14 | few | TGTGCCAGCAGCCAAGGACAGGGGCTCTTCGGCTACACCTTC | CASSQGQGLFGYTF
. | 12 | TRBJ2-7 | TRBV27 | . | TGTGCCAGCAGGGACAGCTCCTACGAGCAGTACTTC | CASRDSSYEQYF
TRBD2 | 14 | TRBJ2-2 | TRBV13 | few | TGTGCCAGCAGCTCCGGGACTATAACCGGGGAGCTGTTTTTT | CASSSGTITGELFF
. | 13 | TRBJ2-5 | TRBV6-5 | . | TGTGCCAGCTCCCTTCGGAAAGCGGAGACCCAGTACTTC | CASSLRKAETQYF
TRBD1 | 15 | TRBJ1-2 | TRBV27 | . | TGTGCCAGCAGTTTAGGGGACAGGGGGCACGGTGGCTACACCTTC | CASSLGDRGHGGYTF
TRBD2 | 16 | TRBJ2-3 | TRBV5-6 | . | TGTGCCAGCAGCTCCCGGCTAGCGGGAGGGACAGATACGCAGTATTTT | CASSSRLAGGTDTQYF
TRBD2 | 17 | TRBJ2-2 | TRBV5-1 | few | TGCGCCAGCCTCTCCGGGACTAGCGGGCTAGTGGCCGGGGAGCTGTTTTTT | CASLSGTSGLVAGELFF
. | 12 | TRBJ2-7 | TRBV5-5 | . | TGTGCCAGCTCAGGAGGTTCCTACGAGCAGTACTTC | CASSGGSYEQYF
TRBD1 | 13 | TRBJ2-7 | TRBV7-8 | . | TGTGCCAGCAGCGCCGGGACAGGGAACGAGCAGTACTTC | CASSAGTGNEQYF
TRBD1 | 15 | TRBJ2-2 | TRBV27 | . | TGTGCCAGCAGTTTAGTACAGGGGGACACCGGGGAGCTGTTTTTT | CASSLVQGDTGELFF
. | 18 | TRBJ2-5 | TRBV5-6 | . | TGTGCCAGCAGCCCACCCGGCGGGACCTCGAGCCGCGACCGGACCCAGTACTTC | CASSPPGGTSSRDRTQYF
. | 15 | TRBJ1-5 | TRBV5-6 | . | TGTGCCAGCAGCTTGTTTACGGGTATGAATCAGCCCCAGCATTTT | CASSLFTGMNQPQHF
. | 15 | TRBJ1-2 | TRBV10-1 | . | TGCGCCAGCAGTGAGTCCCGGGGAAACGGCCGTGCACCATCCTTC | CASSESRGNGRAPSF
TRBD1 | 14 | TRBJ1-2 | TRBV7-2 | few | TGTGCCAGCAGCTTATACAGGGGGACATGGGGCTACACCTTC | CASSLYRGTWGYTF
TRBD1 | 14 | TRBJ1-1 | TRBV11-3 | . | TGTGCCAGCAGCTTAGGGACAGGGCCCACTGAAGCTTTCTTT | CASSLGTGPTEAFF
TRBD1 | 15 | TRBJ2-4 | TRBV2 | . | TGTGCCAGCAGCACTAGGCGGACAGGGCGAAACATTCAGTACTTC | CASSTRRTGRNIQYF
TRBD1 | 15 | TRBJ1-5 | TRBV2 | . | TGTGCCAGCAGAGTTCAGACAGGGATCAATCAGCCCCAGCATTTT | CASRVQTGINQPQHF
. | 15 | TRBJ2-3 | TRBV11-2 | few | TGTGCCAGCCACCCTAGCGAGACCTTGCCAGATACGCAGTATTTT | CASHPSETLPDTQYF
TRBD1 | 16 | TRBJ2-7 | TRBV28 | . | TGTGCCAGCAGTTTCGCCCCGGGACAGGGGGCGGAGGAGCAGTACTTC | CASSFAPGQGAEEQYF
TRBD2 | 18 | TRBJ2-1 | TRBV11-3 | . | TGTGCCAGCAGCTTAGATCCGGTCCGAGCGGGAGTCCACAATGAGCAGTTCTTC | CASSLDPVRAGVHNEQFF
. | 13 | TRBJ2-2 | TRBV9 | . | TGTGCCAGCAGCGTAGGTGGAGTGGGGGAGCTGTTTTTT | CASSVGGVGELFF